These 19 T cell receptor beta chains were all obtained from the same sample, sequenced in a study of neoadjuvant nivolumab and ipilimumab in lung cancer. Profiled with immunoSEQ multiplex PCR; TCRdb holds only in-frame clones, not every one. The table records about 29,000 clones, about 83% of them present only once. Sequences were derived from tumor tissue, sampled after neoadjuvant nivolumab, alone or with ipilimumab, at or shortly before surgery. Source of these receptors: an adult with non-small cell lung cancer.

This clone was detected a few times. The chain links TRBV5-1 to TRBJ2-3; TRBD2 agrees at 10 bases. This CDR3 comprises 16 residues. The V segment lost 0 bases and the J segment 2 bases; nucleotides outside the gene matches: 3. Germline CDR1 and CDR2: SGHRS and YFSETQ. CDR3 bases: TGCGCCAGCAGCTTGGCAACTAGCGGGACCACAGATACGCAGTATTTT. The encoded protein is CASSLATSGTTDTQYF.

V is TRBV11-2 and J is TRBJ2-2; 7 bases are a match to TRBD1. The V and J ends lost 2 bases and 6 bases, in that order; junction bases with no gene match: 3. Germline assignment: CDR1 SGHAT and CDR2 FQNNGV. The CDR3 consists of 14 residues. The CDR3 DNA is TGTGCCAGCAGCTTACCTCAGGGGGCCGGGGAGCTGTTTTTT. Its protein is CASSLPQGAGELFF.

CDR3 coding DNA: TGCGCCAGCAGCTTACAGGGATCTGAAGCTTTCTTT. Amino acids: CASSLQGSEAFF. The J gene is TRBJ1-1, the V gene TRBV5-1, with TRBD1 as a possible D gene (6 bases). This CDR3 region has 12 residues. CDR1 and CDR2 (germline): SGHRS, YFSETQ. Trimming stripped 2 bases from V and 6 bases from J, with 8 bases between.

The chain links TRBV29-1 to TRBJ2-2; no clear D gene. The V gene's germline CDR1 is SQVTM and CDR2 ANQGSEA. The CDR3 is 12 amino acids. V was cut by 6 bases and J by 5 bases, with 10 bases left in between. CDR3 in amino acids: CSVHPGTGELFF. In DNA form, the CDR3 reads TGCAGCGTCCACCCTGGGACCGGGGAGCTGTTTTTT.

The CDR3 reads CASSRDRGLTEAFF. DNA for the CDR3: TGTGCCAGCAGCCGGGACAGGGGGCTCACTGAAGCTTTCTTT. This chain connects TRBV7-2 to TRBJ1-1; 12 positions match TRBD1. CDR1 is SGHTA and CDR2 is FQGNSA in the germline V gene. V was pared by 5 bases and J by 4 bases, with 2 bases of the junction left unmatched. CDR3 length equals 14 residues.

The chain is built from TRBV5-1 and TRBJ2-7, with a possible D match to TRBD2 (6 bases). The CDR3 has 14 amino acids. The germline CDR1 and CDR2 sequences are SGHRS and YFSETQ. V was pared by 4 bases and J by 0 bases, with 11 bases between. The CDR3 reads CASSRDLSSYEQYF. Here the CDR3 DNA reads TGCGCCAGCAGCCGGGACTTAAGCTCCTACGAGCAGTACTTC.

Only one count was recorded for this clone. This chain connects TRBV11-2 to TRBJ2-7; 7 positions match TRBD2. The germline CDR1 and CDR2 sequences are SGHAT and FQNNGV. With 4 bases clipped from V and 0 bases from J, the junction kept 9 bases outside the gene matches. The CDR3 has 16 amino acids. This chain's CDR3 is CASSSRVGGSSYEQYF. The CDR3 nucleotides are TGTGCCAGCAGCTCCCGGGTCGGCGGGAGCTCCTACGAGCAGTACTTC.

In nucleotides, the CDR3 is TGTGCCAGCTCAGATGGCGGGCTGAACACTGAAGCTTTCTTT. It translates to CASSDGGLNTEAFF. The V call is TRBV18, the J call TRBJ1-1; D call uncertain. With 5 bases removed from V and 0 bases from J, the gap between germline ends came to 10 bases. Germline V gives CDR1 KGHSH, CDR2 LQKENI. The CDR3 totals 14 residues.

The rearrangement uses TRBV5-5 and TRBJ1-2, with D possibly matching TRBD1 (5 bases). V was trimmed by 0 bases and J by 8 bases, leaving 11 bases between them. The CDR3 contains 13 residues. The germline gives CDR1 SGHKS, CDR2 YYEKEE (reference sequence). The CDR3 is CASSLVGGEGYTF. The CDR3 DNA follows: TGTGCCAGCAGCTTGGTGGGAGGGGAGGGCTACACCTTC.

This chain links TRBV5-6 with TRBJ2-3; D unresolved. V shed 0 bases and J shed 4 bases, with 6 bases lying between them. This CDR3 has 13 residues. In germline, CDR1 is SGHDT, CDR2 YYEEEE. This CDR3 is CASSLAGPDTQYF. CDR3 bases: TGTGCCAGCAGCTTGGCAGGACCAGATACGCAGTATTTT.

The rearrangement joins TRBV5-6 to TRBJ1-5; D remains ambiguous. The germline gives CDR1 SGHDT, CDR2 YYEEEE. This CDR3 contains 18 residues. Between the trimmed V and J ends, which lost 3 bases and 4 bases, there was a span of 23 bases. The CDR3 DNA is TGTGCCAGCAGCTCATTCTGGGGAGCGGGCAACGGGAATCAGCCCCAGCATTTT. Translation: CASSSFWGAGNGNQPQHF.

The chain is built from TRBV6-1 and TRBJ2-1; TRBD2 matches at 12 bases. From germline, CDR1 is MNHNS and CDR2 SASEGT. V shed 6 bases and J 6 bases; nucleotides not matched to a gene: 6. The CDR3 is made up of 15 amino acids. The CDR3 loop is CASSSLAGGVNEQFF. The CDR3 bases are TGTGCCAGCAGCAGCCTAGCGGGGGGGGTCAATGAGCAGTTCTTC.

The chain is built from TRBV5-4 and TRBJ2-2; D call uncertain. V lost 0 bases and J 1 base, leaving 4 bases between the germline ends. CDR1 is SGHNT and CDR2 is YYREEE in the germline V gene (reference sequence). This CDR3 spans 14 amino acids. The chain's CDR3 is CASSLDRNTGELFF. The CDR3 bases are TGTGCCAGCAGCTTGGACAGGAACACCGGGGAGCTGTTTTTT.

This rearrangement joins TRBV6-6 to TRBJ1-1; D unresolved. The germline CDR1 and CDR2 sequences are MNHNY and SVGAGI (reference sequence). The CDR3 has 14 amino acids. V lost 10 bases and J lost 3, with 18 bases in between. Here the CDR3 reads CATSMSLLDTEAFF. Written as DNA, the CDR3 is TGTGCCACCTCTATGTCCCTTCTTGACACTGAAGCTTTCTTT.

CDR3: CASSPPGIILWSGYTF. Here the CDR3 DNA reads TGTGCCAGCTCACCACCTGGGATCATTCTTTGGAGTGGCTACACCTTC. The genes are TRBV18 and TRBJ1-2; no firm D call. The germline CDR1 and CDR2 sequences are KGHSH and LQKENI. V lost 0 bases and J lost 7, with 18 bases in between. The CDR3 consists of 16 residues.

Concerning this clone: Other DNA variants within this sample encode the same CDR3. The CDR3 loop reads CASSRPNQPQHF. CDR3 in DNA: TGTGCCAGCTCACGGCCCAATCAGCCCCAGCATTTT. The rearrangement uses TRBV18 and TRBJ1-5; D gene ambiguous. Germline assignment: CDR1 KGHSH and CDR2 LQKENI. This CDR3 is 12 amino acids long. V gave up 4 bases and J gave up 3 bases, with 4 bases separating them.

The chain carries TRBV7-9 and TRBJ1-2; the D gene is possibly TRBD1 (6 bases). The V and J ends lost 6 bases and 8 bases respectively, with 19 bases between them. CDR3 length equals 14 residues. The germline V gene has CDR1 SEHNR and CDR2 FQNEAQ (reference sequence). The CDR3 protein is CASSSPAGGAGYTF. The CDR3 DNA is TGTGCCAGCAGTTCTCCGGCGGGGGGCGCGGGCTACACCTTC.

CDR3 in DNA: TGTGCCAGCAGCCACCACGGGGATGGGAGGGGCTCAACCTATGGCTACACCTTC. Protein product: CASSHHGDGRGSTYGYTF. V gene TRBV7-9 combines with J gene TRBJ1-2; a possible D gene is TRBD1 (5 bases). The V gene lost 5 bases and the J gene lost 4 bases, with 26 bases spanning the gap. The CDR3 length is 18 residues. Germline loops: CDR1 SEHNR, CDR2 FQNEAQ (reference sequence).

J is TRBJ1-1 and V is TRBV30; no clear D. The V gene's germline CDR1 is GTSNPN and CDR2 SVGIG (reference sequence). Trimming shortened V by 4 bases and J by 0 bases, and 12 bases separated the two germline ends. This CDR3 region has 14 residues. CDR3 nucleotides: TGTGCCTGGAAGCGGGATTGGGTGAACACTGAAGCTTTCTTT. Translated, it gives CAWKRDWVNTEAFF.